This T cell receptor (beta chain) was profiled in a study of blood T cell repertoires in COVID-19. Clones were sequenced by immunoSEQ multiplex PCR, and TCRdb holds only the in-frame ones, with some missing. The sample carries about 180,000 clones, 70% to 85% recorded once. The sequenced material came from PBMCs or T cells enriched from blood (not recorded which). The receptor's source is a woman in her fifties or sixties who had recovered from COVID-19.

The CDR3 loop is CASTNYAEATEAFF. DNA for the CDR3: TGTGCCAGCACCAATTACGCCGAGGCCACTGAAGCTTTCTTT. The chain carries TRBV27 and TRBJ1-1; the D is unclear. V gave up 7 bases and J gave up 4 bases, with 16 bases separating them. The CDR3 covers 14 residues. The germline CDR1 and CDR2 sequences are MNHEY and SMNVEV (reference sequence).